These 11 T cell receptor beta chains were sequenced from one sample in a study of T cell repertoires in cytomegalovirus infection. TCRdb processed the reads anew with MiXCR; each CDR3 protein has one entry. The table includes about half a million distinct CDR3 sequences, 25% to 35% detected once. Their cognate antigens are unknown. Sequenced here: cultured PBMCs, sampled from culture after CMV antigen stimulation. The receptor set was obtained from a human donor in good health (CMV status not recorded). Some clones in this sample may be carry-over from other donors' samples.

This clonotype was seen at least ten times. The chain recombines TRBV7-2 with TRBJ1-1; 9 positions agree with TRBD1. This CDR3 has 14 residues. With 5 bases clipped from V and 9 bases from J, the junction kept 10 bases outside the gene matches. Germline CDR1 is SGHTA and CDR2 is FQGNSA. The CDR3 region has the DNA TGTGCCAGCAGCCCACGGGACAGGGAAAATAAAGCTTTCTTT. The encoded protein is CASSPRDRENKAFF.

V and J are TRBV11-2 and TRBJ1-2, with D uncertain. This CDR3 is built from 14 residues. Germline loops: CDR1 SGHAT, CDR2 FQNNGV. V lost 2 bases and J 8 bases, leaving 15 bases between the germline ends. This CDR3 is CASSLSGAPLGYTF. DNA for the CDR3: TGTGCCAGCAGCTTATCAGGAGCTCCGCTGGGCTACACCTTC.

The chain has TRBV4-1 and TRBJ1-1, with D uncertain. Germline CDR1 is MGHRA and CDR2 is YSYEKL. The CDR3 has 15 residues. Trimming left V 1 base short and J 1 base short, with 10 bases between. The CDR3 sequence is CASSQVRLPNTEAFF. CDR3 DNA: TGCGCCAGCAGCCAAGTTAGATTGCCGAACACTGAAGCTTTCTTT.

V is TRBV6-2 or TRBV6-3 and J is TRBJ2-3; D is ambiguous. The CDR3 consists of 12 residues. CDR1 is MNHEY and CDR2 is SVGEGT in the germline V gene. V was trimmed by 3 bases and J by 4 bases, leaving 5 bases between them. This CDR3 reads CASSYFADTQYF. CDR3 DNA: TGTGCCAGCAGTTATTTCGCAGATACGCAGTATTTT.

This clonotype has just a few counts. V and J are TRBV6-2 or TRBV6-3 and TRBJ2-6; 8 bases align to TRBD1. V shed 6 bases and J 4 bases; nucleotides not matched to a gene: 8. CDR1 and CDR2 (germline): MNHEY, SVGEGT. CDR3 length: 16 residues. CDR3 protein: CASRPRDRPGANVLTF. In DNA, the CDR3 is TGTGCCAGCAGACCCCGGGACAGGCCCGGGGCCAACGTCCTGACTTTC.

The J gene is TRBJ2-1, the V gene TRBV5-4; 9 positions agree with TRBD1. CDR3 size: 14 residues. Trimming took 4 bases from V and 8 from J; bases not matched to a gene: 7. Germline CDR1 SGHNT, CDR2 YYREEE (reference sequence). CDR3 protein: CASSLPGQGHEQFF. The CDR3, as DNA: TGTGCCAGCAGCCTCCCGGGACAGGGCCATGAGCAGTTCTTC.

The chain is built from TRBV6-8 and TRBJ2-3, with D uncertain. The CDR3 contains 14 residues. Germline CDR1 reads MNHGY; CDR2 reads SAAAGT. Trimming left V 2 bases short and J 4 bases short, with 10 bases between. In nucleotides, the CDR3 is TGTGCCAGCAGTTACAGCGCGATGCCAGATACGCAGTATTTT. Amino acid sequence: CASSYSAMPDTQYF.

The sample holds a few counts of this clonotype. This chain joins TRBV7-2 and TRBJ2-4; 7 bases match TRBD2. Germline CDR1 is SGHTA and CDR2 is FQGNSA. The trim removed 1 base at V and 0 bases at J, leaving 15 bases unmatched. The CDR3 totals 20 residues. The CDR3 is CASSLVAQLLTGGAKNIQYF. In DNA, the CDR3 is TGTGCCAGCAGCTTAGTTGCTCAGCTCCTCACGGGGGGAGCCAAAAACATTCAGTACTTC.

The chain employs TRBV19 and TRBJ1-5; unclear D gene. The length of the CDR3 is 12 residues. V lost 4 bases, J lost 7 bases, and 8 bases lay in between. Germline V gives CDR1 LNHDA, CDR2 SQIVND (reference sequence). This CDR3 reads CASSTYPQPQHF. CDR3 DNA sequence: TGTGCCAGTAGTACCTACCCCCAGCCCCAGCATTTT. Full variable domain (missing parts from reference TRBV19 and TRBJ1-5): DGGITQSPKYLFRKEGQNVTLSCEQNLNHDAMYWYRQDPGQGLRLIYYSQIVNDFQKGDIAEGYSVSREKKESFPLTVTSAQKNPTAFYLCASSTYPQPQHFGDGTRLSIL.

In its sample, this clonotype was seen a few times. The V call is TRBV12-3 or TRBV12-4, the J call TRBJ1-2; 8 bases fit TRBD1. This CDR3 comprises 16 residues. The ends lost 3 bases at V and 4 bases at J; junction bases unmatched: 10. CDR3 protein: CASSLGIDRGVYGYTF. CDR3 sequence (DNA): TGTGCCAGCAGTTTGGGAATAGACAGGGGCGTCTATGGCTACACCTTC.

This clonotype has only a few counts. The chain joins TRBV6-6 to TRBJ2-7; 7 bases agree with TRBD1. This CDR3 comprises 15 residues. With V trimmed by 2 bases and J by 1 base, 5 bases remained unmatched. Germline V gives CDR1 MNHNY, CDR2 SVGAGI (reference sequence). The DNA for the CDR3 is TGTGCCAGCAGTTACCCGACAGGGAGATCCTACGAGCAGTACTTC. Its protein product is CASSYPTGRSYEQYF.